This T cell receptor beta chain was recovered during a study of cytomegalovirus exposure and HLA in healthy donors. About the study: Clustering assigned 70% to 85% of the roughly 370 genotyped donors to the Caucasian-associated ancestry cluster.

The CDR3 has 15 amino acids. Germline V gene lookup returns CDR1 SGHNT and CDR2 YYREEE (reference sequence). Trimming pared 0 bases from V and 8 bases from J, leaving 15 bases between. Study-wide results and caveats: Later analysis identified 16,000 or so TCR beta sequences associated with HLA alleles, using a false discovery rate threshold of 0.05.

Primers for the PCR totalled 60 Vbeta and 13 Jbeta. Some clones are missing from TCRdb's copy, which holds only in-frame ones; the method was immunoSEQ multiplex PCR. The sample has under 200,000 clones; about 77% are singletons. For this clone: Its antigen is as yet unknown.

The sequenced sample consisted of PBMCs. The TCR was taken from a woman aged 40 to 50 in good health and CMV-seropositive. V and J are TRBV5-4 and TRBJ2-4; possibly TRBD2 for D (6 bases). The CDR3: CASSLAGGVGDIQYF. CDR3 DNA sequence: TGTGCCAGCAGCTTGGCCGGCGGGGTTGGGGACATTCAGTACTTC.